A single sample is the source of the 8 T cell receptor beta chains below, sequenced in a study of blood T cell repertoires in COVID-19. Sequencing used immunoSEQ multiplex PCR; TCRdb keeps in-frame clones, though not all of them. Among under 200,000 clones, 70% to 90% were seen once, and the ten largest hold approximately 21%. What was sequenced was peripheral blood. These TCRs come from a man between 60 and 75 years old with active or convalescent COVID-19.

A single count supports this clone. This sequence joins TRBV15 and TRBJ1-6, with D possibly being TRBD1 (5 bases). Per the germline V gene, CDR1 is LNHNV and CDR2 is YYDKDF (reference sequence). This CDR3 region has 17 residues. V was clipped by 1 base and J by 10 bases, with 20 bases between them. CDR3 in DNA: TGTGCCACCAGCAGAGGGGAACTGACAGTCGGTTTGTCACCCCTCCACTTT. Translated: CATSRGELTVGLSPLHF.

The chain links TRBV7-2 to TRBJ2-5; 7 positions match TRBD1. This CDR3 has 15 residues. The germline gives CDR1 SGHTA, CDR2 FQGNSA. V lost 5 bases and J lost 2; bases outside the gene matches: 8. As DNA, the CDR3 is TGTGCCAGCAGCCAAGGGACAGTCCTACAAGAGACCCAGTACTTC. Encoded protein: CASSQGTVLQETQYF.

This chain connects TRBV19 to TRBJ1-5; 10 bases agree with TRBD1. The CDR3 has 16 amino acids. The V and J ends lost 6 bases and 4 bases, in that order; junction bases with no gene match: 9. Germline V gives CDR1 LNHDA, CDR2 SQIVND (reference sequence). CDR3 DNA: TGTGCCAGTAGCTCTCGGGACAGGGGATATAATCAGCCCCAGCATTTT. Its translation: CASSSRDRGYNQPQHF.

The chain uses TRBV11-2 and TRBJ2-2; a weak D match, TRBD2 (6 bases). CDR1 is SGHAT and CDR2 is FQNNGV in the germline V gene. The CDR3 has 14 amino acids. The V end was cut by 4 bases, the J end by 4 bases, with 10 bases between. In nucleotides, the CDR3 is TGTGCCAGCAGCTCGGGACTGGTCACCGGGGAGCTGTTTTTT. Translation gives CASSSGLVTGELFF.

V and J are TRBV18 and TRBJ2-3; 9 nucleotides agree with TRBD2. CDR3 length: 17 amino acids. V dropped 5 bases and J dropped 4; count of bases not matched to a gene: 13. From germline, CDR1 is KGHSH and CDR2 LQKENI. The CDR3 DNA reads as TGTGCCAGCTCAGACCTCTCGGGTAGCGGGGGCTCAGATACGCAGTATTTT. This codes for CASSDLSGSGGSDTQYF.

The gene calls are TRBV6-5 and TRBJ2-2; D is possibly TRBD2 (5 bases). Germline CDR1 is MNHEY and CDR2 is SVGAGI. The CDR3 is 13 amino acids. V was shortened by 7 bases and J by 7 bases, with 13 bases between the two germline ends. DNA for the CDR3: TGTGCCAGCACCCTTACCCGGGACGGGGAGCTGTTTTTT. Protein product: CASTLTRDGELFF.

V usage is TRBV13 and J usage is TRBJ2-5; maybe TRBD1 (6 bases). Germline CDR1 reads PRHDT; CDR2 reads FYEKMQ (reference sequence). Trimming took 5 bases from V and 3 from J, leaving 22 bases between them. This CDR3 contains 17 residues. DNA of the CDR3: TGTGCCAGCAGCCGAACGGACAGTGGGGTGGGGAAAGAGACCCAGTACTTC. As protein: CASSRTDSGVGKETQYF.

The chain combines TRBV9 with TRBJ2-7; D perhaps matches TRBD2 (6 bases). The CDR3 runs to 15 residues. V was trimmed by 0 bases and J by 2 bases, leaving 12 bases between them. CDR1 SGDLS and CDR2 YYNGEE come from the germline V gene. CDR3 residues: CASSVGRDGAYEQYF. In nucleotides, the CDR3 is TGTGCCAGCAGCGTAGGGAGGGACGGCGCCTACGAGCAGTACTTC.